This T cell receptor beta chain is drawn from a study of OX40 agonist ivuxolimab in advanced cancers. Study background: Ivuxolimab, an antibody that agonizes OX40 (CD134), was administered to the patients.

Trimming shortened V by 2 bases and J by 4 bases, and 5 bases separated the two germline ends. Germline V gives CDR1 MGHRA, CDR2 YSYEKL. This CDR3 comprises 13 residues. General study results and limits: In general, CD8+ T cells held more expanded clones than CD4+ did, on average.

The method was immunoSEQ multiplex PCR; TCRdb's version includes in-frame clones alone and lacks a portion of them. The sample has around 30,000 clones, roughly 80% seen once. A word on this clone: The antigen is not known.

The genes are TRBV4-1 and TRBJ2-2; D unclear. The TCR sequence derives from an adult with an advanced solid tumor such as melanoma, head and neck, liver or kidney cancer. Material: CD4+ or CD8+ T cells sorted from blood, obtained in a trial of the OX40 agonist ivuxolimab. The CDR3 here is CASSQQVTGELFF. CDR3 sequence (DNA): TGCGCCAGCAGCCAACAGGTCACCGGGGAGCTGTTTTTT.